The clone carrying this TCR beta chain has a handful of counts. The data were taken from a study of cytomegalovirus exposure and HLA in healthy donors. The PCR contained 60 Vbeta and 13 Jbeta primers. Profiled with immunoSEQ multiplex PCR; TCRdb holds only in-frame clones, not every one. The sample contains 200,000 to 250,000 clones, less than 85% of which appear only once. The CDR3 consists of 13 residues. The V end was cut by 7 bases, the J end by 7 bases, with 11 bases between. Germline V gives CDR1 SNHLY, CDR2 FYNNEI. The clonotype originates from a man aged 18 to 30 in good health and CMV-seronegative. The sample was PBMCs. The V gene is TRBV2, the J gene TRBJ1-6; weak D call: TRBD1 (6 bases). CDR3 protein: CASTGEPNSPLHF. The CDR3 nucleotides are TGTGCCAGCACAGGGGAACCCAATTCACCCCTCCACTTT.